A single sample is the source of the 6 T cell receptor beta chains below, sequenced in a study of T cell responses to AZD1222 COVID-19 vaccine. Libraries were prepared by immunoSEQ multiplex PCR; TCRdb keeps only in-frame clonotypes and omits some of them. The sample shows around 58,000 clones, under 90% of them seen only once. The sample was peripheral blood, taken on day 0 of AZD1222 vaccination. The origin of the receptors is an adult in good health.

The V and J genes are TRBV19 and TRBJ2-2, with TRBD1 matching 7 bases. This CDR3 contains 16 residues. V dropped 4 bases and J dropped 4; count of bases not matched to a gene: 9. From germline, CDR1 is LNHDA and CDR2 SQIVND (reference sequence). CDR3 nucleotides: TGTGCCAGTAGTAGGGGACAGAAGACTACCACCGGGGAGCTGTTTTTT. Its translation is CASSRGQKTTTGELFF.

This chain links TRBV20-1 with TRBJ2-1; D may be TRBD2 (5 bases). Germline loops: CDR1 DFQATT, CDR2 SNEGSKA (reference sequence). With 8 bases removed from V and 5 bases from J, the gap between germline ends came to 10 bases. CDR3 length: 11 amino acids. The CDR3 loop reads CSQDGNNEQFF. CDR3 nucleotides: TGCAGTCAGGACGGGAACAATGAGCAGTTCTTC.

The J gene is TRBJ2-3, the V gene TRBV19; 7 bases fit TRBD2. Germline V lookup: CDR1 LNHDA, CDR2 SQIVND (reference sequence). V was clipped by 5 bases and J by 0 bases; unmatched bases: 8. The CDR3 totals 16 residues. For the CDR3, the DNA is TGTGCCAGTAGTCCCCTGCAGCGGGGTAGCACAGATACGCAGTATTTT. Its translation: CASSPLQRGSTDTQYF. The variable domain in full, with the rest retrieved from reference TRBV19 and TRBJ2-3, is DGGITQSPKYLFRKEGQNVTLSCEQNLNHDAMYWYRQDPGQGLRLIYYSQIVNDFQKGDIAEGYSVSREKKESFPLTVTSAQKNPTAFYLCASSPLQRGSTDTQYFGPGTRLTVL.

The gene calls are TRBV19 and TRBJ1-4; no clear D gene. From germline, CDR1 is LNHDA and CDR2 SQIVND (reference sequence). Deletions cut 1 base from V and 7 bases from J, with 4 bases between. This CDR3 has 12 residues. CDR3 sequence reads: CASSIGGEKLFF. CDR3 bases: TGTGCCAGTAGTATAGGAGGTGAAAAACTGTTTTTT.

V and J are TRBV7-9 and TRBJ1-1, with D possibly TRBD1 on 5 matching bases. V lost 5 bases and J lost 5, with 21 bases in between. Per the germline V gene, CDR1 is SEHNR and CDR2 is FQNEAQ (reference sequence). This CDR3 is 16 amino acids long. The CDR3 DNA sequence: TGTGCCAGCAGCGCCGGCTACGGGGGGAGAGGTACTGAAGCTTTCTTT. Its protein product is CASSAGYGGRGTEAFF.

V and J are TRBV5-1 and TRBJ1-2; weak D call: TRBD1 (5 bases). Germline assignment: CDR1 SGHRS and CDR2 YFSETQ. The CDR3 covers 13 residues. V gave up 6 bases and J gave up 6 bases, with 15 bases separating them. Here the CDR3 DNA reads TGCGCCAGCACCCCTGGGGGGATCGATGGCTACACCTTC. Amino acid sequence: CASTPGGIDGYTF. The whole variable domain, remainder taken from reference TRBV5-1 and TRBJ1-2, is KAGVTQTPRYLIKTRGQQVTLSCSPISGHRSVSWYQQTPGQGLQFLFEYFSETQRNKGNFPGRFSGRQFSNSRSEMNVSTLELGDSALYLCASTPGGIDGYTFGSGTRLTVV.